This T cell receptor (beta chain) was documented in a study of blood T cell repertoires in COVID-19 (TCRdb year 2020). Background for the entire study: Samples covering the acute and convalescent phases of COVID-19 were provided by collaborators in the United States, Italy and Spain. The repertoires were released in a freely available public database intended as a resource for research on the immune response to SARS-CoV-2. A de-identified subject ID, COVID-19 status, age in years and sex were almost always included in the sample metadata. Deeply sampled blood TCRbeta repertoires from subjects exposed to, actively infected with, or recovered from COVID-19 were included in the dataset. HLA class I and class II types, where available, came from metadata supplied by the sample provider rather than from assay-based typing. The samples were drawn from the first 160 participants of the ongoing ImmuneRACE study and from 950 to 1,500 subjects provided by 6 global collaborators. The material from the prospective study consisted of cDNA or gDNA derived from T cells, B-cell-depleted T cells, or PBMCs. The study at large found these results: The quantity of clinical and demographic metadata differed by source and by participant and was supplied without curation.

Comment on this clone: The antigen it binds to is not known. No base qualities exist here, and no much larger clone lies one base off it.

TCRbeta CDR3 regions were amplified from genomic DNA by means of the immunoSEQ Assay, a bias-controlled multiplex PCR. As for how the authors treated the data: Nucleated cell counts per sample were estimated from amplification of reference gene primers within the assay. To quantify the absolute abundance of each unique TCRbeta CDR3 rearrangement, sequence reads were collapsed and filtered. For each sample, productive Simpson clonality was calculated by taking the square root of Simpson's diversity index across productive rearrangements. TCRdb provides this immuneACCESS table in a form limited to in-frame rearrangements. Some clones are lacking; in checked studies, under half of them reflect an unresolved V gene, and why the rest are absent is not known. V, J and clone size were drawn from that table, and D and trimming were deduced from the DNA. In all, the sample holds about 240,000 clones, and approximately 86% of those were seen once. The ten largest make up 2% to 3% of the sample.

Enrolling through a virtual design, the prospective study's participants ranged in age from roughly 18 to 90 years and lived across 20 to 25 United States geographic areas. In the prospective study, participants were assigned to cohorts based on the clinical history participants reported in a screening survey and a study questionnaire. Mobile phlebotomists in the prospective study collected whole blood, serum and a nasopharyngeal or oropharyngeal swab from every participant. Prospective study participants could optionally give additional blood draws and questionnaires over an approximately 2-month period. Prospective study blood samples were shipped either frozen or at room temperature before DNA extraction. The sequenced sample was PBMCs or T cells enriched from blood (not recorded which). The TCR was taken from a woman aged 25 to 39 with acute COVID-19.

The DNA sequence is given as TGTGCCAGCAGTGCCCTGGACAGCGAAGAGACCCAGTACTTC. Its protein is CASSALDSEETQYF. Here the chain combines TRBV25-1 and TRBJ2-5; a tentative D call is TRBD1 (6 bases match). According to the germline V gene, CDR1 reads MGHDK and CDR2 reads SYGVNS. The CDR3, cysteine through phenylalanine, is 14 amino acids long. Of all the DNA, just the CDR3 is kept, 42 bases in frame from base 1. V is clipped by 4 bases and J by 3 bases, and the sequence between their germline boundaries is 12 bases long.